This TCR beta chain is from a study of patients and donors after allogeneic stem cell transplantation. TCRdb ran MiXCR on the RT-PCR reads and lists one entry per CDR3 protein. This table holds roughly 200,000 distinct CDR3 sequences, roughly 38% found once. The CDR3 consists of 16 residues. Germline-derived CDR1 and CDR2 are MNHEY and SMNVEV (reference sequence). The germline V and J ends were trimmed by 0 bases and 2 bases, with 12 bases remaining between them. The TCR originated in a human donor who was either an allogeneic HSCT recipient or a stem cell or donor lymphocyte infusion donor (not recorded which). It is not recorded whose cells these are; they may come from a transplant donor. Sequenced: blood, either unsorted or a sorted T cell fraction (not recorded which). The chain recombines TRBV27 with TRBJ2-3; D unresolved. The CDR3 DNA is TGTGCCAGCAGTTTATCGACCGGGCCCCCCACAGATACGCAGTATTTT. Amino acids: CASSLSTGPPTDTQYF.